The 31 T cell receptor beta chains below were found in one sample sequenced in a study of blood T cell repertoires in COVID-19. Data came from immunoSEQ multiplex PCR; TCRdb stores just in-frame clones and leaves some out. Of about 200,000 clones in the sample, about 93% were seen once. The sample taken for sequencing was peripheral blood. The receptors come from a man younger than 40 with COVID-19, enrolled during active disease.

This chain uses TRBV6-4 with TRBJ2-6, with 7 nucleotides matching TRBD2. V trimming: 2 bases; J trimming: 0 bases; junction bases outside the gene matches: 10. This CDR3 has 19 amino acids. Germline CDR1 and CDR2: MRHNA and SNTAGT. CDR3 bases: TGTGCCAGCAGTGACGGGGACTACCAACATCCCTCTGGGGCCAACGTCCTGACTTTC. Translating it yields CASSDGDYQHPSGANVLTF.

The CDR3 is CASSPRSQGTYEQYF. CDR3 nucleotides: TGTGCCAGCTCACCACGTTCGCAGGGAACCTACGAGCAGTACTTC. This chain joins TRBV18 and TRBJ2-7; perhaps TRBD1 as D (5 bases). The CDR3 is 15 amino acids. Deletions cut 1 base from V and 2 bases from J, with 12 bases between. Germline lookup yields CDR1 KGHSH and CDR2 LQKENI.

V is TRBV7-3 and J is TRBJ2-3; D is unresolved. Looked up from germline, CDR1 is SGHTA and CDR2 is FQGTGA. The length of the CDR3 is 13 residues. Trimming left V 6 bases short and J 3 bases short, with 10 bases between. DNA for the CDR3: TGTGCCAGCAGTACGTGGAGTACAGATACGCAGTATTTT. Its translation is CASSTWSTDTQYF.

The rearrangement links TRBV19 to TRBJ1-6; D is perhaps TRBD1 (5 bases). V shed 7 bases and J shed 0 bases, with 13 bases lying between them. The CDR3 sequence is 16 residues long. Germline values: CDR1 LNHDA, CDR2 SQIVND (reference sequence). As DNA, the CDR3 is TGTGCCAGTACCCCAAGGGGTAGCTCCTATAATTCACCCCTCCACTTT. Translation gives CASTPRGSSYNSPLHF.

This chain links TRBV6-5 with TRBJ1-6; unclear D gene. V shed 0 bases and J shed 0 bases, with 6 bases lying between them. Per the germline V gene, CDR1 is MNHEY and CDR2 is SVGAGI. This CDR3 comprises 16 residues. The CDR3 DNA reads TGTGCCAGCAGTTACTCATTGAGCTCCTATAATTCACCCCTCCACTTT. This codes for CASSYSLSSYNSPLHF.

This clone was observed a handful of times. V is TRBV29-1 and J is TRBJ1-1; TRBD1 might be the D (6 bases). The CDR3 covers 13 residues. From germline, CDR1 is SQVTM and CDR2 ANQGSEA. V shed 3 bases and J shed 1 base, with 9 bases lying between them. The DNA of the CDR3 is TGCAGCGTTGACCGGACAGAGAACACTGAAGCTTTCTTT. Amino acid sequence: CSVDRTENTEAFF.

Only a few counts were recorded for this clone. V usage is TRBV2 and J usage is TRBJ1-6; 7 bases align to TRBD1. The germline V gene has CDR1 SNHLY and CDR2 FYNNEI. The CDR3 covers 18 residues. V dropped 6 bases and J dropped 0; count of bases not matched to a gene: 11. The CDR3 region has the DNA TGTGCCAGCAGCCTTAGACAGGGCCCAAGCTCCTATAATTCACCCCTCCACTTT. Protein: CASSLRQGPSSYNSPLHF.

This chain joins TRBV19 and TRBJ2-1; D possibly corresponds to TRBD2 (6 bases). CDR3 size: 12 residues. The V end lost 5 bases, the J end lost 8 bases, and 10 bases lay between the germline ends. The germline gives CDR1 LNHDA, CDR2 SQIVND (reference sequence). The CDR3 reads CASSLTSYEQFF. The CDR3, as DNA: TGTGCCAGTAGTCTCACTAGCTATGAGCAGTTCTTC.

This chain uses TRBV5-4 with TRBJ1-1; TRBD1 matches 8 bases. The CDR3 is made up of 15 amino acids. V was clipped by 6 bases and J by 0 bases; unmatched bases: 7. Germline CDR1 and CDR2: SGHNT and YYREEE (reference sequence). CDR3 amino acids: CASNHEDRVNTEAFF. The CDR3 DNA follows: TGTGCCAGCAACCACGAGGACAGGGTGAACACTGAAGCTTTCTTT. The variable domain in full, completed from reference TRBV5-4 and TRBJ1-1, reads ETGVTQSPTHLIKTRGQQVTLRCSSQSGHNTVSWYQQALGQGPQFIFQYYREEENGRGNFPPRFSGLQFPNYSSELNVNALELDDSALYLCASNHEDRVNTEAFFGQGTRLTVV.

The count of this clone is one. The chain joins TRBV4-1 to TRBJ2-6; D unclear. V was shortened by 4 bases and J by 9 bases, with 16 bases between the two germline ends. Germline CDR1 reads MGHRA; CDR2 reads YSYEKL. The CDR3 covers 15 residues. Written as DNA, the CDR3 is TGCGCCAGCAGCCCCAGTCACCGGGTCCTCAACGTCCTGACTTTC. Its translation: CASSPSHRVLNVLTF.

CDR3 DNA: TGTGCCAGCTCACCAGGGCAGGGGGAGTCTGGCTACACCTTC. It encodes CASSPGQGESGYTF. The chain is built from TRBV18 and TRBJ1-2; 7 positions match TRBD1. Germline V lookup: CDR1 KGHSH, CDR2 LQKENI. There are 14 residues in the CDR3. The V gene end was trimmed by 2 bases and the J gene end by 7 bases; junction bases not matched to a gene: 7.

This clone came up once. Here the CDR3 reads CASREGQGGNTIYF. In DNA form, the CDR3 reads TGTGCCAGCAGGGAGGGACAGGGTGGAAACACCATATATTTT. The rearrangement links TRBV2 to TRBJ1-3, with 9 nucleotides matching TRBD1. The J segment lost 3 bases and the V segment lost 6 bases, leaving 3 bases of the junction unmatched. CDR3 size: 14 residues. The germline V gene has CDR1 SNHLY and CDR2 FYNNEI.

The J gene is TRBJ2-2, the V gene TRBV9; 9 bases are shared with TRBD2. V trimming: 2 bases; J trimming: 2 bases; junction bases outside the gene matches: 1. Germline assignment: CDR1 SGDLS and CDR2 YYNGEE. The CDR3 extends over 15 amino acids. CDR3 region: CASSVSGGNTGELFF. The CDR3 region has the DNA TGTGCCAGCAGCGTTAGCGGGGGAAACACCGGGGAGCTGTTTTTT.

Concerning this clone itself: Other DNA sequences in this specimen translate into the identical CDR3. V and J are TRBV5-1 and TRBJ2-1; D is possibly TRBD1 (6 bases). In germline, CDR1 is SGHRS, CDR2 YFSETQ. The CDR3 loop spans 13 amino acids. Trimming cost V 0 bases and J 6 bases, with 7 bases left between them. CDR3 DNA: TGCGCCAGCAGCTTGGACAGGGTCAATGAGCAGTTCTTC. It encodes CASSLDRVNEQFF.

This clone has only one observation. The V and J genes are TRBV5-1 and TRBJ1-2; D is unresolved. The CDR3 extends over 14 amino acids. V dropped 4 bases and J dropped 2 bases, with 12 bases sitting between them. Germline-derived CDR1 and CDR2 are SGHRS and YFSETQ. CDR3 nucleotide sequence: TGCGCCAGCAGCCCCGGGTTATCAAACTATGGCTACACCTTC. This gives the protein CASSPGLSNYGYTF.

The J gene is TRBJ2-5, the V gene TRBV2; possibly TRBD1 for D (7 bases). Germline CDR1 and CDR2: SNHLY and FYNNEI. There are 14 residues in the CDR3. The V gene lost 6 bases and the J gene lost 2 bases, with 13 bases spanning the gap. In DNA, the CDR3 is TGTGCCAGCAGCCCTTCAGGGGGGCAAGAGACCCAGTACTTC. It encodes CASSPSGGQETQYF.

V and J are TRBV15 and TRBJ2-3; maybe TRBD1 (7 bases). Germline values: CDR1 LNHNV, CDR2 YYDKDF (reference sequence). V was trimmed by 1 base and J by 1 base, leaving 12 bases between them. The CDR3 is 16 residues long. The CDR3 coding sequence is TGTGCCACCAGCAGAGGGGGGGACAGTCGCACAGATACGCAGTATTTT. It translates to CATSRGGDSRTDTQYF.

J is TRBJ1-2 and V is TRBV5-1; 8 bases line up with TRBD1. This CDR3 contains 14 residues. Trimming took 4 bases from V and 2 from J; bases not matched to a gene: 4. The germline V gene has CDR1 SGHRS and CDR2 YFSETQ. The CDR3 region is CASSRQGANYGYTF. The CDR3 DNA reads TGCGCCAGCAGCCGCCAGGGGGCGAACTATGGCTACACCTTC.

This rearrangement joins TRBV9 to TRBJ2-7; weak D call: TRBD1 (5 bases). Trimming stripped 0 bases from V and 2 bases from J, with 12 bases between. Germline V gene data show CDR1 as SGDLS and CDR2 as YYNGEE. This CDR3 region has 15 residues. CDR3 protein: CASSVASGWTYEQYF. CDR3 sequence (DNA): TGTGCCAGCAGCGTAGCCTCAGGGTGGACCTACGAGCAGTACTTC. Full variable domain (outside the CDR3, taken from reference TRBV9 and TRBJ2-7): DSGVTQTPKHLITATGQRVTLRCSPRSGDLSVYWYQQSLDQGLQFLIQYYNGEERAKGNILERFSAQQFPDLHSELNLSSLELGDSALYFCASSVASGWTYEQYFGPGTRLTVT.

The V call is TRBV12-3 or TRBV12-4, the J call TRBJ2-2; D call uncertain. The CDR3 totals 13 residues. Between the trimmed V and J ends, which lost 7 bases and 8 bases, there was a span of 14 bases. In DNA, the CDR3 is TGTGCCAGCAAGATACAACGTGCTGGGGAGCTGTTTTTT. As protein: CASKIQRAGELFF.

The chain carries TRBV7-9 and TRBJ2-7; 9 nucleotides agree with TRBD1. V was pared by 4 bases and J by 5 bases, with 9 bases of the junction left unmatched. Germline V gene data show CDR1 as SEHNR and CDR2 as FQNEAQ (reference sequence). The CDR3 has 15 amino acids. The CDR3 loop reads CASSSKQGADNEQYF. In DNA form, the CDR3 reads TGTGCCAGCAGCTCTAAACAGGGGGCGGACAACGAGCAGTACTTC.

The rearrangement uses TRBV2 and TRBJ2-5, with 8 nucleotides matching TRBD2. Germline V lookup: CDR1 SNHLY, CDR2 FYNNEI. This CDR3 region has 18 residues. V shed 4 bases, J shed 1 base, and the junction held 14 bases outside the gene matches. This CDR3 is CASSVGASGGVSQETQYF. DNA for the CDR3: TGTGCCAGCAGTGTTGGTGCGAGCGGGGGAGTAAGCCAAGAGACCCAGTACTTC.

The CDR3 region has the DNA TGTGCCAGCAGCGCAAACATTGGCAATCAGCCCCAGCATTTT. Protein: CASSANIGNQPQHF. The V call is TRBV9, the J call TRBJ1-5; D is unresolved. V lost 3 bases, J lost 2 bases, and 9 bases lay in between. The CDR3 covers 14 residues. Germline lookup yields CDR1 SGDLS and CDR2 YYNGEE.

The CDR3 reads CASKGLGNQPQHF. In nucleotides, the CDR3 is TGCGCCAGCAAAGGACTGGGCAATCAGCCCCAGCATTTT. The V call is TRBV10-2, the J call TRBJ1-5; D remains unclear. Trimming took off 7 bases at V and 2 bases at J, with 9 bases between the two ends. From germline, CDR1 is WSHSY and CDR2 SAAADI. The CDR3 is 13 residues long.

CDR3 sequence: CASSLGPGQGDNQPQHF. As DNA, the CDR3 is TGTGCCAGCAGCTTAGGTCCGGGACAGGGGGACAATCAGCCCCAGCATTTT. The chain is built from TRBV7-2 and TRBJ1-5, with 11 positions matching TRBD1. Germline-derived CDR1 and CDR2 are SGHTA and FQGNSA. The CDR3 runs to 17 residues. The trim removed 1 base at V and 3 bases at J, leaving 5 bases unmatched.

V gene TRBV27 combines with J gene TRBJ2-1, with D possibly being TRBD1 (5 bases). Germline CDR1 is MNHEY and CDR2 is SMNVEV (reference sequence). The CDR3 is made up of 15 amino acids. The V end lost 4 bases, the J end lost 2 bases, and 12 bases lay between the germline ends. The CDR3, as DNA: TGTGCCAGCAGTTCTGGTCAGGGTACCTACAATGAGCAGTTCTTC. This encodes CASSSGQGTYNEQFF.

The genes are TRBV5-1 and TRBJ2-3, with 9 bases fitting TRBD1. This CDR3 contains 16 residues. CDR1 and CDR2 (germline): SGHRS, YFSETQ. The V and J ends lost 0 bases and 3 bases, in that order; junction bases with no gene match: 5. The CDR3 sequence: CASSLGGQGFTDTQYF. In nucleotides, the CDR3 is TGCGCCAGCAGCTTGGGGGGACAGGGTTTTACAGATACGCAGTATTTT.

This chain uses TRBV6-5 with TRBJ1-1; 11 bases agree with TRBD1. The trim removed 4 bases at V and 5 bases at J, leaving 3 bases unmatched. The CDR3 has 14 residues. The V gene's germline CDR1 is MNHEY and CDR2 SVGAGI. The CDR3 nucleotides read TGTGCCAGCAGTTCAGGACAGGGGGCTACTGAAGCTTTCTTT. As protein: CASSSGQGATEAFF.

This clone has only one observation. V is TRBV5-6 and J is TRBJ1-5; TRBD1 aligns across 8 bases. V gave up 4 bases and J gave up 6 bases; unmatched junction bases: 6. Per germline, CDR1 SGHDT and CDR2 YYEEEE. CDR3 size: 14 residues. The CDR3 is CASSHLTGAQPQHF. The CDR3 coding sequence is TGTGCCAGCAGCCACCTGACAGGGGCTCAGCCCCAGCATTTT.

J is TRBJ2-1 and V is TRBV30; TRBD2 agrees at 10 bases. Germline values: CDR1 GTSNPN, CDR2 SVGIG (reference sequence). Trimming took 4 bases from V and 5 from J; bases not matched to a gene: 5. The CDR3 spans 14 residues. The chain's CDR3 is CAWTLAGVHNEQFF. The CDR3 coding sequence is TGTGCCTGGACCCTAGCGGGGGTCCACAATGAGCAGTTCTTC.

This clone has a single count. This rearrangement joins TRBV15 to TRBJ1-5, with a possible D match to TRBD1 (5 bases). CDR3 length equals 17 residues. The V gene's germline CDR1 is LNHNV and CDR2 YYDKDF (reference sequence). The germline V and J ends were trimmed by 0 bases and 1 base, with 13 bases remaining between them. The CDR3 DNA reads as TGTGCCACCAGCAGAGAGTCGGCAGGGCAGAGCAATCAGCCCCAGCATTTT. It yields the protein CATSRESAGQSNQPQHF.